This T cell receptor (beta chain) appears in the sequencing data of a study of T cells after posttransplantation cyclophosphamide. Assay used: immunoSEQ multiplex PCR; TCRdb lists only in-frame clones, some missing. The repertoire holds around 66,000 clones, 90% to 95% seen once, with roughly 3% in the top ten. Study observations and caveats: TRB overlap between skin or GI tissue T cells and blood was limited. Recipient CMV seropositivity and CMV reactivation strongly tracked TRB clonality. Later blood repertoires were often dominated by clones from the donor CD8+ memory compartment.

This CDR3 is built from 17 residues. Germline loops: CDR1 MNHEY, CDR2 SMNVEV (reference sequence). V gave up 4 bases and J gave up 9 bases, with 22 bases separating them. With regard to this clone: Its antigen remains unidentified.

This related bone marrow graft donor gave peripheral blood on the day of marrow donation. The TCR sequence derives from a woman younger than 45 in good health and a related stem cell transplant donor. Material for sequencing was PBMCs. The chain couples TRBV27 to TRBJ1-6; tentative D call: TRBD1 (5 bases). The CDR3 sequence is CASSSHATGVGGSPLHF. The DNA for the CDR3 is TGTGCCAGCAGTTCCCACGCAACCGGGGTGGGGGGTTCACCCCTCCACTTT.